The TCR beta chain under discussion was sequenced for a study of control samples from healthy donors and cancer patients. Sequenced by immunoSEQ multiplex PCR; TCRdb stores in-frame clones only, minus some. Here the sample spans roughly 170,000 clones, over 85% being singletons. The V gene end was trimmed by 5 bases and the J gene end by 4 bases; junction bases not matched to a gene: 6. The V gene's germline CDR1 is MDHEN and CDR2 SYDVKM. The CDR3 runs 14 residues. The TCR sequence derives from a man aged 18 to 30 in good health. This rearrangement joins TRBV28 to TRBJ2-7; 9 bases match TRBD1. The sample taken for sequencing was blood. The CDR3 spells CASSPGQGKYEQYF. The CDR3 coding sequence is TGTGCCAGCAGTCCGGGACAGGGTAAGTACGAGCAGTACTTC.